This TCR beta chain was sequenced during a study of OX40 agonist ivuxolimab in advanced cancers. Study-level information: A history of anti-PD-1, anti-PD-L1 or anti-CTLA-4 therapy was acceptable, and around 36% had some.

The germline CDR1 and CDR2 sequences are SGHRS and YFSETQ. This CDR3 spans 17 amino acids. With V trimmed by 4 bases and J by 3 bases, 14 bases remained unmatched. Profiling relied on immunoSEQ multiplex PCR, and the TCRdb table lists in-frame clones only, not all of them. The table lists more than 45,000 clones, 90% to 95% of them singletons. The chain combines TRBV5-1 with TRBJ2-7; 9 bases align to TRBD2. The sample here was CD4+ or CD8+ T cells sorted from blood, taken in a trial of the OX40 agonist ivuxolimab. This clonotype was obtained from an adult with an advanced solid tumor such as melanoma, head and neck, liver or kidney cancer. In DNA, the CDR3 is TGCGCCAGCAGCCCAGAAGAATTACTAGCGGGCCTCTACGAGCAGTACTTC. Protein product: CASSPEELLAGLYEQYF. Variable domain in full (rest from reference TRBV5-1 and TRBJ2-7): KAGVTQTPRYLIKTRGQQVTLSCSPISGHRSVSWYQQTPGQGLQFLFEYFSETQRNKGNFPGRFSGRQFSNSRSEMNVSTLELGDSALYLCASSPEELLAGLYEQYFGPGTRLTVT.